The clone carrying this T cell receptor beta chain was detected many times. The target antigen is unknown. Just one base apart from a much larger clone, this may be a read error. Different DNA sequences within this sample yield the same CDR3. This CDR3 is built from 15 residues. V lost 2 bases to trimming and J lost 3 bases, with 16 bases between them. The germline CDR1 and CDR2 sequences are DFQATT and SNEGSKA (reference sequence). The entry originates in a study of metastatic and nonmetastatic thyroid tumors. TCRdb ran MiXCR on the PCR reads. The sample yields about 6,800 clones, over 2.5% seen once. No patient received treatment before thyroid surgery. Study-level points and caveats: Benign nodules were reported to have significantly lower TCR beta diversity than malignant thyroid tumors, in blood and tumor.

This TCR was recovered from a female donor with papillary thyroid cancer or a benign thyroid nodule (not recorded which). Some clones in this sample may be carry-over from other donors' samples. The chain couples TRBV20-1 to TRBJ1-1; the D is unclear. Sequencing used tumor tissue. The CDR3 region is CSARNSTGFDTEAFF. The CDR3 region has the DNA TGCAGTGCTAGAAATAGTACGGGGTTTGACACTGAAGCTTTCTTT.